Following are 31 T cell receptor beta chains from one sample sequenced in a study of blood T cell repertoires in COVID-19. TCRdb keeps only in-frame clones here, not all; method: immunoSEQ multiplex PCR. The sample includes about 50,000 clones, 84% of them seen just once. The sample comprised peripheral blood. The receptors derive from a human donor in a cohort sampled during active COVID-19.

The V and J genes are TRBV4-1 and TRBJ2-5; 8 bases map to TRBD2. V lost 5 bases and J lost 1; bases outside the gene matches: 3. There are 14 residues in the CDR3. CDR1 is MGHRA and CDR2 is YSYEKL in the germline V gene. The CDR3 here is CASSAGLAQETQYF. CDR3 nucleotides: TGCGCCAGCAGCGCAGGACTAGCCCAAGAGACCCAGTACTTC.

The chain combines TRBV7-8 with TRBJ1-1, with no clear D. Trimming left V 5 bases short and J 2 bases short, with 12 bases between. The CDR3 spans 14 residues. The germline V gene has CDR1 SGHVS and CDR2 FQNEAQ. CDR3 loop: CASSPSGGNTEAFF. CDR3 coding DNA: TGTGCCAGCAGCCCGAGCGGCGGAAACACTGAAGCTTTCTTT. The full variable domain, with the rest looked up from reference TRBV7-8 and TRBJ1-1, is GAGVSQSPRYKVAKRGQDVALRCDPISGHVSLFWYQQALGQGPEFLTYFQNEAQLDKSGLPSDRFFAERPEGSVSTLKIQRTQQEDSAVYLCASSPSGGNTEAFFGQGTRLTVV.

This clone was seen just once. V gene TRBV6-2 or TRBV6-3 combines with J gene TRBJ2-1; 11 bases are shared with TRBD2. V trimming: 6 bases; J trimming: 0 bases; junction bases outside the gene matches: 10. The CDR3 is 18 amino acids. CDR1 and CDR2 (germline): MNHEY, SVGEGT. The CDR3 protein is CASSPGLAVTSSYNEQFF. As DNA, the CDR3 is TGTGCCAGCAGCCCGGGACTAGCGGTGACTAGCTCCTACAATGAGCAGTTCTTC.

The V gene is TRBV7-3, the J gene TRBJ2-2; D remains unclear. The CDR3 spans 14 residues. Trimming took off 5 bases at V and 2 bases at J, with 9 bases between the two ends. CDR1 is SGHTA and CDR2 is FQGTGA in the germline V gene. The CDR3 reads CASSNGLNTGELFF. The CDR3, as DNA: TGTGCCAGCAGCAATGGGCTTAACACCGGGGAGCTGTTTTTT.

This clone was counted a few times. V and J are TRBV27 and TRBJ2-1; TRBD2 is a possible D gene (5 bases). This CDR3 region has 13 residues. Germline loops: CDR1 MNHEY, CDR2 SMNVEV (reference sequence). V was trimmed by 3 bases and J by 5 bases, leaving 8 bases between them. CDR3 loop: CASSFYGNNEQFF. The CDR3 DNA sequence: TGTGCCAGCAGTTTCTACGGGAACAATGAGCAGTTCTTC.

The V and J genes are TRBV27 and TRBJ1-1; tentative D call: TRBD1 (6 bases). There are 15 residues in the CDR3. V lost 4 bases and J 2 bases, leaving 14 bases between the germline ends. Per germline, CDR1 MNHEY and CDR2 SMNVEV (reference sequence). The CDR3 DNA reads as TGTGCCAGCAGTTCCGGACAGACCTTAAACACTGAAGCTTTCTTT. The encoded protein is CASSSGQTLNTEAFF.

The chain joins TRBV19 to TRBJ2-3; 9 bases agree with TRBD2. The V gene's germline CDR1 is LNHDA and CDR2 SQIVND (reference sequence). This CDR3 comprises 15 residues. V shed 3 bases and J 3 bases; nucleotides not matched to a gene: 4. The CDR3 nucleotides read TGTGCCAGTAGTATTGTGACTAGCGGTACAGATACGCAGTATTTT. Translation gives CASSIVTSGTDTQYF.

The rearrangement links TRBV7-3 to TRBJ1-2, with TRBD1 identical over 8 bases. Germline trimming cut 5 bases from V and 0 bases from J; bases unmatched to any gene: 5. This CDR3 has 15 amino acids. From germline, CDR1 is SGHTA and CDR2 FQGTGA. For the CDR3, the DNA is TGTGCCAGCAGCCCCGGACAGGGTGCTAACTATGGCTACACCTTC. Translation gives CASSPGQGANYGYTF.

The rearrangement links TRBV29-1 to TRBJ2-7; 9 nucleotides agree with TRBD1. Per the germline V gene, CDR1 is SQVTM and CDR2 is ANQGSEA. The CDR3 covers 14 residues. The J segment lost 3 bases and the V segment lost 2 bases, leaving 5 bases of the junction unmatched. The CDR3 loop is CSVEIRDRDYEQYF. The CDR3 DNA reads TGCAGCGTTGAAATCCGGGACAGGGACTACGAGCAGTACTTC.

The chain carries TRBV29-1 and TRBJ2-2, with 10 bases matching TRBD1. The V and J ends lost 2 bases and 1 base, in that order; junction bases with no gene match: 4. The germline CDR1 and CDR2 sequences are SQVTM and ANQGSEA. The CDR3 loop spans 16 amino acids. The CDR3 sequence is CSVESRDRGNTGELFF. The CDR3 bases are TGCAGCGTTGAAAGCCGGGACAGGGGGAACACCGGGGAGCTGTTTTTT.

The J gene is TRBJ2-1, the V gene TRBV30; D might be TRBD2 (5 bases). Germline V gene sequence: CDR1 GTSNPN, CDR2 SVGIG (reference sequence). Trimming removed 1 base at V and 7 bases at J, with 5 bases between. CDR3 length: 11 residues. DNA for the CDR3: TGTGCCTGGAGTGGGGAGAATGAGCAGTTCTTC. As protein: CAWSGENEQFF.

The CDR3 sequence is CASSDLAGGRNEQFF. As DNA, the CDR3 is TGCGCCAGCAGCGACTTAGCGGGAGGAAGGAATGAGCAGTTCTTC. The genes are TRBV5-1 and TRBJ2-1; 10 bases are a match to TRBD2. The length of the CDR3 is 15 residues. Trimming cost V 4 bases and J 7 bases; bases outside gene matches: 8. Germline V gene data show CDR1 as SGHRS and CDR2 as YFSETQ.

The chain recombines TRBV7-9 with TRBJ2-1; TRBD2 is a possible D gene (6 bases). V lost 2 bases, J lost 5 bases, and 10 bases lay in between. The germline CDR1 and CDR2 sequences are SEHNR and FQNEAQ (reference sequence). This CDR3 contains 14 residues. The CDR3 nucleotides read TGTGCCAGCAGCTTATCTCGGGAGAACAATGAGCAGTTCTTC. This translates into CASSLSRENNEQFF.

This sequence joins TRBV14 and TRBJ1-6, with TRBD1 identical over 7 bases. The CDR3 runs 16 residues. Germline-derived CDR1 and CDR2 are SGHDN and FVKESK. With V trimmed by 4 bases and J by 0 bases, 3 bases remained unmatched. Here the CDR3 DNA reads TGTGCCAGCAGCCTCTCAGGGGGCTCCTATAATTCACCCCTCCACTTT. This codes for CASSLSGGSYNSPLHF.

The chain recombines TRBV5-1 with TRBJ2-6; D may be TRBD2 (5 bases). Germline V CDR1 and CDR2: SGHRS, YFSETQ. The CDR3 contains 15 residues. The V gene lost 2 bases and the J gene lost 4 bases, with 10 bases spanning the gap. The CDR3 DNA reads as TGCGCCAGCAGCTTTGGGAGTTCGGGGGCCAACGTCCTGACTTTC. This sequence encodes CASSFGSSGANVLTF.

Of note for this clone: This same CDR3 is encoded by further DNA sequences in the sample. This chain uses TRBV6-5 with TRBJ2-1; TRBD2 aligns across 8 bases. V shed 8 bases and J 0 bases; nucleotides not matched to a gene: 6. Germline values: CDR1 MNHEY, CDR2 SVGAGI. This CDR3 is built from 15 residues. The DNA for the CDR3 is TGTGCCAGCTCCCTCGGGAGGGGCTCCTACAATGAGCAGTTCTTC. It yields the protein CASSLGRGSYNEQFF.

This clone occurred once. CDR3 protein: CASSLLAGSTDTQYF. CDR3 DNA: TGTGCCAGCAGCTTACTAGCGGGTAGCACAGATACGCAGTATTTT. The gene calls are TRBV7-2 and TRBJ2-3; 8 bases agree with TRBD2. The V gene end was trimmed by 2 bases and the J gene end by 0 bases; junction bases not matched to a gene: 1. CDR1 and CDR2 from the germline V gene are SGHTA and FQGNSA. The CDR3 loop spans 15 amino acids.

This sequence joins TRBV30 and TRBJ1-1; 7 nucleotides agree with TRBD1. The CDR3 spans 12 residues. Germline CDR1 reads GTSNPN; CDR2 reads SVGIG (reference sequence). With V trimmed by 0 bases and J by 10 bases, 5 bases remained unmatched. DNA of the CDR3: TGTGCCTGGAGTGTACGGACAGGTGGAGCTTTCTTT. This codes for CAWSVRTGGAFF.

This chain connects TRBV7-3 to TRBJ2-3, with TRBD2 matching over 9 bases. The ends lost 4 bases at V and 10 bases at J; junction bases unmatched: 9. Germline V gene data show CDR1 as SGHTA and CDR2 as FQGTGA. This CDR3 spans 14 amino acids. DNA of the CDR3: TGTGCCAGCAGCTATCAAGGGCGGGAGGGTGCGCAGTATTTT. This sequence encodes CASSYQGREGAQYF.

This clone was observed a handful of times. This chain links TRBV4-1 with TRBJ1-5; D unclear. This CDR3 has 16 amino acids. Trimming shortened V by 4 bases and J by 0 bases, and 13 bases separated the two germline ends. Germline assignment: CDR1 MGHRA and CDR2 YSYEKL. The CDR3 sequence: CASSLEGGNSNQPQHF. The CDR3 bases are TGCGCCAGCAGCCTCGAGGGTGGCAATAGCAATCAGCCCCAGCATTTT.

The rearrangement links TRBV27 to TRBJ2-1, with 7 bases that match TRBD2. V shed 5 bases and J 1 base; nucleotides not matched to a gene: 5. From germline, CDR1 is MNHEY and CDR2 SMNVEV (reference sequence). This CDR3 region has 15 residues. The CDR3 bases are TGTGCCAGCAGTAAACTGGGACTATCCTACAATGAGCAGTTCTTC. Translating it yields CASSKLGLSYNEQFF.

This sequence joins TRBV11-2 and TRBJ2-5, with 7 bases aligning to TRBD2. Trimming at V came to 6 bases and at J to 5 bases, leaving 6 bases not matched to a gene. Per the germline V gene, CDR1 is SGHAT and CDR2 is FQNNGV. The CDR3 is 13 amino acids. The CDR3, as DNA: TGTGCCAGCAGAAGCGGGAAGGGGGAGACCCAGTACTTC. It yields the protein CASRSGKGETQYF.

This clone was seen a few times. CDR3 protein: CASSLYRRGWREANTGELFF. In nucleotides, the CDR3 is TGTGCCAGCAGTTTATACCGCCGGGGGTGGCGGGAGGCGAACACCGGGGAGCTGTTTTTT. The rearrangement links TRBV27 to TRBJ2-2; TRBD2 matches at 8 bases. V lost 1 base to trimming and J lost 0 bases; unmatched junction nucleotides: 13. The CDR3 totals 20 residues. CDR1 MNHEY and CDR2 SMNVEV come from the germline V gene (reference sequence).

This chain connects TRBV11-2 to TRBJ2-7, with no clear D. This CDR3 has 13 amino acids. Germline values: CDR1 SGHAT, CDR2 FQNNGV. Trimming left V 1 base short and J 3 bases short, with 7 bases between. The CDR3 DNA is TGTGCCAGCAGCTTAGGAGTCGGCTACGAGCAGTACTTC. This codes for CASSLGVGYEQYF.

V and J are TRBV5-1 and TRBJ2-7; tentative D call: TRBD2 (5 bases). The CDR3 length is 14 residues. CDR1 is SGHRS and CDR2 is YFSETQ in the germline V gene. V dropped 0 bases and J dropped 2 bases, with 9 bases sitting between them. CDR3 sequence: CASSLGERPYEQYF. Written as DNA, the CDR3 is TGCGCCAGCAGCTTGGGGGAGCGACCCTACGAGCAGTACTTC.

This chain connects TRBV7-9 to TRBJ1-5; perhaps TRBD1 as D (6 bases). CDR1 is SEHNR, CDR2 FQNEAQ, per germline (reference sequence). The CDR3 spans 12 residues. Trimming pared 6 bases from V and 6 bases from J, leaving 9 bases between. Here the CDR3 DNA reads TGTGCCAGCAGTAGGGACATTCAGCCCCAGCATTTT. Translated: CASSRDIQPQHF. The full variable domain, completed using reference TRBV7-9 and TRBJ1-5, is DTGVSQNPRHKITKRGQNVTFRCDPISEHNRLYWYRQTLGQGPEFLTYFQNEAQLEKSRLLSDRFSAERPKGSFSTLEIQRTEQGDSAMYLCASSRDIQPQHFGDGTRLSIL.

The chain is built from TRBV9 and TRBJ2-1, with D perhaps matching TRBD2 (6 bases). Germline CDR1 and CDR2: SGDLS and YYNGEE. The CDR3 is made up of 16 amino acids. Trimming cost V 5 bases and J 3 bases, with 18 bases left between them. The CDR3: CASSAWGGEVYNEQFF. CDR3 DNA: TGTGCCAGCAGTGCTTGGGGCGGGGAAGTCTACAATGAGCAGTTCTTC.

V usage is TRBV6-5 and J usage is TRBJ2-7; D possibly corresponds to TRBD2 (5 bases). CDR3 length: 15 residues. The V gene's germline CDR1 is MNHEY and CDR2 SVGAGI. V lost 0 bases to trimming and J lost 1 base, with 10 bases between them. In DNA form, the CDR3 reads TGTGCCAGCAGTTACTCCTACGGGGATTCCTACGAGCAGTACTTC. Translated, it gives CASSYSYGDSYEQYF.

This clone showed up just once. The CDR3 DNA reads TGTGCCAGCAGCTCTTTTAGCGGGAGTCGCGAGCAGTACTTC. It codes for CASSSFSGSREQYF. The chain combines TRBV7-8 with TRBJ2-7, with TRBD2 matching 9 bases. With V trimmed by 4 bases and J by 6 bases, 7 bases remained unmatched. There are 14 residues in the CDR3. Germline CDR1 SGHVS, CDR2 FQNEAQ. Using reference TRBV7-8 and TRBJ2-7 for the parts outside the CDR3, the full variable domain is GAGVSQSPRYKVAKRGQDVALRCDPISGHVSLFWYQQALGQGPEFLTYFQNEAQLDKSGLPSDRFFAERPEGSVSTLKIQRTQQEDSAVYLCASSSFSGSREQYFGPGTRLTVT.

The chain combines TRBV11-3 with TRBJ1-2, with D perhaps TRBD1 (5 bases). The CDR3 spans 13 residues. Trimming removed 3 bases at V and 6 bases at J, with 11 bases between. CDR1 and CDR2 (germline): SGHNT, YENEEA. CDR3 nucleotide sequence: TGTGCCAGCAGCTTCTTCCAGGGCCATGGCTACACCTTC. Protein: CASSFFQGHGYTF.

The V gene is TRBV18, the J gene TRBJ1-3, with D possibly matching TRBD1 (5 bases). The CDR3 runs to 15 residues. V was shortened by 3 bases and J by 0 bases, with 9 bases between the two germline ends. Germline CDR1 reads KGHSH; CDR2 reads LQKENI. The CDR3 spells CASSPARDSGNTIYF. The CDR3 nucleotides read TGTGCCAGCTCACCCGCCAGGGACTCTGGAAACACCATATATTTT.